The clone carrying this TCR beta chain was observed a single time. Under the authors' procedure: For nucleated cells, counts were estimated from reference gene primer amplification. The method was immunoSEQ multiplex PCR; TCRdb's version includes in-frame clones alone and lacks a portion of them. Clonal size and the V and J genes are those of that table, whereas D and trimming came from the DNA. The sample has 250,000 to 350,000 clones, approximately 90% seen once. The sample comes from a study of blood T cell repertoires in COVID-19. V lost 5 bases to trimming and J lost 7 bases; unmatched junction nucleotides: 3. Germline CDR1 and CDR2: GTSNPN and SVGIG (reference sequence). This CDR3 spans 12 amino acids. Enrolment of Seattle patients took place during active infection, and they were followed longitudinally.

The receptor's source is a woman aged 45 to 65 with COVID-19, enrolled during active disease. V usage is TRBV30 and J usage is TRBJ2-1, with 9 bases matching TRBD1. The specimen sequenced was peripheral blood. The CDR3: CAWGDRDNEQFF. The CDR3 nucleotides read TGTGCCTGGGGGGACAGGGATAATGAGCAGTTCTTC.